A single sample is the source of the 9 T cell receptor beta chains below, sequenced in a study of cytomegalovirus exposure and HLA in healthy donors. The PCR contained 60 Vbeta and 13 Jbeta primers. The data were produced by immunoSEQ multiplex PCR, yet TCRdb's version contains in-frame clones alone and is incomplete. The sample lists about 190,000 clones, 80% to 85% occurring once. The sequenced sample consisted of PBMCs. The origin of the receptors is a woman between 18 and 30 years old in good health and CMV-seropositive.

This clone was observed a single time. The chain combines TRBV4-2 with TRBJ2-4, with a tentative D call TRBD2 (6 bases). The CDR3 is 17 residues long. Trimming shortened V by 3 bases and J by 4 bases, and 19 bases separated the two germline ends. The germline V gene has CDR1 LGHNA and CDR2 YNFKEQ. The CDR3 loop reads CASSQTRTGRAKNIQYF. In DNA form, the CDR3 reads TGTGCCAGCAGCCAGACTAGAACGGGACGAGCAAAAAACATTCAGTACTTC.

The chain joins TRBV6-1 to TRBJ2-5; 7 bases are shared with TRBD1. V gave up 7 bases and J gave up 4 bases; unmatched junction bases: 9. Germline-derived CDR1 and CDR2 are MNHNS and SASEGT. This CDR3 is built from 14 residues. CDR3 sequence reads: CASTRDSLAETQYF. Here the CDR3 DNA reads TGTGCCAGCACACGGGACAGCCTTGCAGAGACCCAGTACTTC.

This clone was recorded only once. The chain couples TRBV5-6 to TRBJ2-2, with D possibly TRBD2 on 6 matching bases. There are 14 residues in the CDR3. Germline V gene lookup returns CDR1 SGHDT and CDR2 YYEEEE. Trimming removed 2 bases at V and 6 bases at J, with 11 bases between. The CDR3 DNA reads as TGTGCCAGCAGCTTTGCTAGCGCCCCCGGGGAGCTGTTTTTT. It is translated as CASSFASAPGELFF.

This clone occurred a few times. The V and J genes are TRBV2 and TRBJ1-2; 8 nucleotides match TRBD1. Per germline, CDR1 SNHLY and CDR2 FYNNEI. Losses at the gene ends were 7 bases for V and 0 bases for J; bases not matched to a gene: 4. This CDR3 contains 14 residues. The CDR3 sequence: CASTKDRANYGYTF. The CDR3, as DNA: TGTGCCAGCACGAAGGACAGGGCTAACTATGGCTACACCTTC.

The genes are TRBV7-3 and TRBJ2-1; 9 bases are a match to TRBD2. Germline V gives CDR1 SGHTA, CDR2 FQGTGA. This CDR3 has 15 residues. V shed 2 bases and J 5 bases; nucleotides not matched to a gene: 4. CDR3 residues: CASSLAGGPNNEQFF. CDR3 nucleotides: TGTGCCAGCAGCTTAGCGGGGGGGCCGAACAATGAGCAGTTCTTC.

The chain recombines TRBV29-1 with TRBJ1-1; 7 bases align to TRBD1. Germline V gene sequence: CDR1 SQVTM, CDR2 ANQGSEA. CDR3 size: 15 residues. V lost 7 bases and J lost 0; bases outside the gene matches: 11. The DNA of the CDR3 is TGCAGCGCCCCGACAGGGTTTGGGATGAACACTGAAGCTTTCTTT. Encoded protein: CSAPTGFGMNTEAFF.

This clone appeared a single time. The sample carries other DNA sequences with the same CDR3. The gene calls are TRBV30 and TRBJ1-2, with D maybe TRBD1 (6 bases). Deletions cut 2 bases from V and 13 bases from J, with 17 bases between. In germline, CDR1 is GTSNPN, CDR2 SVGIG (reference sequence). The CDR3 covers 12 residues. CDR3 loop: CAWSSGGGRPTF. CDR3 DNA sequence: TGTGCCTGGAGTTCGGGCGGGGGCCGACCCACCTTC.

The V and J genes are TRBV19 and TRBJ2-1, with TRBD1 as a possible D gene (5 bases). The CDR3 loop spans 14 amino acids. V lost 5 bases and J lost 8, with 16 bases in between. Germline V gene data show CDR1 as LNHDA and CDR2 as SQIVND (reference sequence). Here the CDR3 reads CASSLRAGYHEQFF. As DNA, the CDR3 is TGTGCCAGTAGTCTTCGAGCAGGGTACCATGAGCAGTTCTTC. Based on the CDR3 plus reference TRBV19 and TRBJ2-1, the full variable domain is DGGITQSPKYLFRKEGQNVTLSCEQNLNHDAMYWYRQDPGQGLRLIYYSQIVNDFQKGDIAEGYSVSREKKESFPLTVTSAQKNPTAFYLCASSLRAGYHEQFFGPGTRLTVL.

The genes are TRBV28 and TRBJ2-2; 8 positions match TRBD1. The J segment lost 4 bases and the V segment lost 4 bases, leaving 2 bases of the junction unmatched. The CDR3 sequence is 14 residues long. Germline CDR1 reads MDHEN; CDR2 reads SYDVKM. The CDR3 reads CASSWTGLTGELFF. Written as DNA, the CDR3 is TGTGCCAGCAGTTGGACAGGGCTCACCGGGGAGCTGTTTTTT. The full variable domain, rest sourced from reference TRBV28 and TRBJ2-2, is DVKVTQSSRYLVKRTGEKVFLECVQDMDHENMFWYRQDPGLGLRLIYFSYDVKMKEKGDIPEGYSVSREKKERFSLILESASTNQTSMYLCASSWTGLTGELFFGEGSRLTVL.